This TCR beta chain was found in a study of PD-1 blockade in mismatch repair-deficient tumors. Turning to the study itself: Patients had about 13 mismatch repair-deficient cancer types and were previously treated and progressing.

All patients were mismatch repair deficient, assessed by either PCR or immunohistochemistry. The TCR-sequenced patients were a few responders to pembrolizumab. Sequencing used immunoSEQ multiplex PCR; TCRdb keeps in-frame clones, though not all of them. The table includes about 17,000 clones, 84% detected once. Germline trimming cut 0 bases from V and 3 bases from J; bases unmatched to any gene: 4. Germline lookup yields CDR1 SGHRS and CDR2 YFSETQ. There are 15 residues in the CDR3. Findings and caveats of the study: Tumor-resident clones, often absent from pretreatment blood, expanded after pembrolizumab and then contracted.

Turning to this clone: Its target is not known.

This clonotype originated in an adult with mismatch repair-deficient cancer. The material was PBMCs, obtained approximately 22 weeks after starting pembrolizumab. The chain recombines TRBV5-1 with TRBJ2-3; 7 nucleotides align to TRBD2. CDR3 amino acids: CASSLEGRGTDTQYF. As DNA, the CDR3 is TGCGCCAGCAGCTTGGAAGGGCGGGGGACAGATACGCAGTATTTT.